Listed here is a single TCR beta chain. The germline gives CDR1 GTSNPN, CDR2 SVGIG (reference sequence). The CDR3 runs 15 residues. V was pared by 0 bases and J by 5 bases, with 17 bases between. The data stem from a study of blood T cell repertoires in COVID-19. Study overall: There were acute and convalescent COVID-19 samples, and they came from the United States, Italy and Spain.

In the original analysis: How many nucleated cells were present was estimated from reference gene primer amplification. The repertoire was sequenced with immunoSEQ multiplex PCR; TCRdb's copy has only in-frame clones and lacks some. V and J calls and clone size are given by that table; D and trimming were obtained from the DNA. The data hold around 88,000 clones, with about 85% observed a single time. This clonotype was sampled from a woman aged 80 or over with acute or convalescent COVID-19. Material: peripheral blood. The chain uses TRBV30 and TRBJ2-7; D is perhaps TRBD1 (6 bases). The CDR3 sequence is CAWSVTAGVVNEQYF. Here the CDR3 DNA reads TGTGCCTGGAGTGTAACGGCAGGGGTCGTGAACGAGCAGTACTTC.